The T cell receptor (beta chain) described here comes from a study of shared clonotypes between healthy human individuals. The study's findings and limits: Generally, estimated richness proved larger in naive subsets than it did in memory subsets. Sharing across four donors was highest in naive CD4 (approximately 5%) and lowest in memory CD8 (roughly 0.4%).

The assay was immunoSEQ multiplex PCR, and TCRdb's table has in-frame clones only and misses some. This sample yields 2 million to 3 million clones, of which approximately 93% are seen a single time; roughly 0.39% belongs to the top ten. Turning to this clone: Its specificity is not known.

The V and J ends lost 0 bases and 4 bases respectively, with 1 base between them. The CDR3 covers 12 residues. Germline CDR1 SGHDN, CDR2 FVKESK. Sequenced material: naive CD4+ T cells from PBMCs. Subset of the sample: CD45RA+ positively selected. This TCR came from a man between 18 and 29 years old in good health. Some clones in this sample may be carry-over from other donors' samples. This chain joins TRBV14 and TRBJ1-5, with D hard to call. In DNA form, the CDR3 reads TGTGCCAGCAGCCAAGAGAATCAGCCCCAGCATTTT. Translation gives CASSQENQPQHF.